This passage covers 21 T cell receptor beta chains from one sample sequenced in a study of blood T cell repertoires in COVID-19. Assay: immunoSEQ multiplex PCR; the TCRdb copy retains only in-frame clones and omits some. The sample includes fewer than 150,000 clones, around 87% seen only once; the top ten take roughly 4%. The sequencing sample was made of peripheral blood. These receptors were obtained from a woman aged 40 to 50 with acute or convalescent COVID-19.

The chain recombines TRBV18 with TRBJ2-1; TRBD2 is a possible D gene (5 bases). Looked up from germline, CDR1 is KGHSH and CDR2 is LQKENI. The CDR3 is 14 residues long. Trimming removed 6 bases from V and 5 bases from J, with 14 bases in between. The CDR3 DNA is TGTGCCAGCTCGCCCGGACTGCGGGACAATGAGCAGTTCTTC. The encoded protein is CASSPGLRDNEQFF.

This clone came up a few times. The gene calls are TRBV12-3 or TRBV12-4 and TRBJ2-2; D is undetermined. Deletions cut 3 bases from V and 3 bases from J, with 5 bases between. The CDR3 is 13 residues long. CDR3 loop: CASSFGYTGELFF. The CDR3, as DNA: TGTGCCAGCAGTTTCGGGTACACCGGGGAGCTGTTTTTT.

The rearrangement uses TRBV27 and TRBJ1-2; 9 bases agree with TRBD1. The CDR3 runs 16 residues. CDR1 is MNHEY and CDR2 is SMNVEV in the germline V gene (reference sequence). J lost 8 bases, V lost 1 base, and 11 bases had no gene match. The CDR3 is CASSLFSWTGEGGYTF. The CDR3 DNA reads as TGTGCCAGCAGTTTATTTTCCTGGACAGGGGAGGGCGGCTACACCTTC.

This chain connects TRBV2 to TRBJ2-7, with 9 positions matching TRBD1. The junction had 18 bases not matched to a gene; V was cut back by 10 bases and J by 8 bases. The length of the CDR3 is 15 residues. Germline V CDR1 and CDR2: SNHLY, FYNNEI. This CDR3 reads CAILALDRGVSQQYF. CDR3 DNA: TGTGCCATCCTCGCCCTAGACAGGGGGGTCTCGCAGCAGTACTTC.

The rearrangement joins TRBV7-3 to TRBJ1-1; D remains ambiguous. The CDR3 is 14 amino acids. V was shortened by 3 bases and J by 3 bases, with 11 bases between the two germline ends. CDR1 and CDR2 from the germline V gene are SGHTA and FQGTGA. The CDR3 loop is CASSFIGLDTEAFF. CDR3 bases: TGTGCCAGCAGCTTTATCGGGTTGGACACTGAAGCTTTCTTT.

The chain couples TRBV6-5 to TRBJ1-3; maybe TRBD1 (5 bases). From germline, CDR1 is MNHEY and CDR2 SVGAGI. This CDR3 contains 15 residues. The V end lost 6 bases, the J end lost 3 bases, and 15 bases lay between the germline ends. The CDR3 region has the DNA TGTGCCAGCAGCGGATTGCAGGGATTTGGAAACACCATATATTTT. Residues: CASSGLQGFGNTIYF.

The chain couples TRBV10-3 to TRBJ2-1, with TRBD2 matching 10 bases. J lost 6 bases, V lost 3 bases, and 2 bases had no gene match. CDR3 size: 14 residues. Germline values: CDR1 ENHRY, CDR2 SYGVKD. The CDR3 nucleotides read TGTGCCATCAGTGACGCTAGCGGGAGCAATGAGCAGTTCTTC. This codes for CAISDASGSNEQFF.

The genes are TRBV11-3 and TRBJ2-3; D gene uncertain. Germline loops: CDR1 SGHNT, CDR2 YENEEA. V dropped 5 bases and J dropped 2 bases, with 8 bases sitting between them. The length of the CDR3 is 13 residues. The CDR3 region is CASSLFLTDTQYF. In nucleotides, the CDR3 is TGTGCCAGCAGCCTATTTCTCACAGATACGCAGTATTTT.

This rearrangement joins TRBV19 to TRBJ2-1, with D maybe TRBD2 (6 bases). The germline V gene has CDR1 LNHDA and CDR2 SQIVND (reference sequence). This CDR3 region has 15 residues. V lost 2 bases and J lost 0, with 8 bases in between. The CDR3 loop is CASSITGSSYNEQFF. CDR3 nucleotide sequence: TGTGCCAGTAGTATAACCGGGAGCTCCTACAATGAGCAGTTCTTC.

The chain joins TRBV19 to TRBJ1-2; D perhaps matches TRBD1 (6 bases). The V end lost 9 bases, the J end lost 4 bases, and 21 bases lay between the germline ends. This CDR3 has 15 amino acids. CDR1 and CDR2 from the germline V gene are LNHDA and SQIVND (reference sequence). CDR3 in DNA: TGTGCCAGCACCACTTACCAGGGGCTAATCTATGGCTACACCTTC. Protein product: CASTTYQGLIYGYTF.

The V gene is TRBV4-1, the J gene TRBJ1-1; TRBD1 agrees at 8 bases. Unmatched junction bases numbered 4, after V lost 1 base and J lost 0 bases. Germline-derived CDR1 and CDR2 are MGHRA and YSYEKL. The CDR3 extends over 16 amino acids. The CDR3 DNA reads as TGCGCCAGCAGCCAAGCCCAGGGGGCGATGAACACTGAAGCTTTCTTT. This gives the protein CASSQAQGAMNTEAFF.

The CDR3 protein is CASSPHDRTSTGYTF. The DNA for the CDR3 is TGTGCCAGCAGTCCTCACGACAGGACCTCGACGGGCTACACCTTC. The chain combines TRBV28 with TRBJ1-2; TRBD1 might be the D (6 bases). V dropped 5 bases and J dropped 8 bases, with 21 bases sitting between them. The CDR3 consists of 15 residues. Germline V lookup: CDR1 MDHEN, CDR2 SYDVKM.

In this sample, this clone turned up a few times. The rearrangement links TRBV19 to TRBJ2-7, with unresolved D. V was shortened by 3 bases and J by 3 bases, with 6 bases between the two germline ends. This CDR3 spans 12 amino acids. The germline CDR1 and CDR2 sequences are LNHDA and SQIVND (reference sequence). The CDR3 protein is CASSIAGYEQYF. In DNA form, the CDR3 reads TGTGCCAGTAGTATCGCCGGCTACGAGCAGTACTTC.

The chain links TRBV6-2 or TRBV6-3 to TRBJ1-2; 9 bases are shared with TRBD1. This CDR3 is 14 amino acids long. Germline V lookup: CDR1 MNHEY, CDR2 SVGEGT. V shed 4 bases and J 6 bases; nucleotides not matched to a gene: 6. The CDR3 protein is CASSSQGALNGYTF. CDR3 nucleotides: TGTGCCAGCAGTTCACAGGGGGCGCTTAATGGCTACACCTTC.

The genes are TRBV5-1 and TRBJ2-3, with D possibly being TRBD2 (6 bases). Germline V lookup: CDR1 SGHRS, CDR2 YFSETQ. Trimming shortened V by 2 bases and J by 3 bases, and 10 bases separated the two germline ends. The CDR3 spans 14 residues. The CDR3 DNA is TGCGCCAGCAGCTTTAGCGGTTTTACAGATACGCAGTATTTT. Translating it yields CASSFSGFTDTQYF.

A word on this clone: Other DNA sequences in the sample encode the same CDR3. The gene calls are TRBV28 and TRBJ1-2, with TRBD1 as a possible D gene (5 bases). Trimming left V 3 bases short and J 8 bases short, with 16 bases between. Germline loops: CDR1 MDHEN, CDR2 SYDVKM. The CDR3 contains 14 residues. Here the CDR3 DNA reads TGTGCCAGCAGTTTCTCGGTTGGGGGGGAGGGCTACACCTTC. This encodes CASSFSVGGEGYTF.

V gene TRBV3-1 (or the pseudogene TRBV3-2) combines with J gene TRBJ2-3; TRBD1 aligns across 10 bases. The CDR3 contains 16 residues. In germline, CDR1 is LGHDT, CDR2 YNNKEL (reference sequence). V lost 4 bases to trimming and J lost 4 bases; unmatched junction nucleotides: 8. CDR3 DNA sequence: TGTGCCAGCAGCCCTCCCCGGACAGGGGGTGCAGATACGCAGTATTTT. Translation gives CASSPPRTGGADTQYF.

The chain is built from TRBV4-3 and TRBJ1-4; possible D gene TRBD1, 5 bases. The V gene's germline CDR1 is LGHNA and CDR2 YSLEER. V lost 0 bases and J 3 bases, leaving 11 bases between the germline ends. This CDR3 comprises 16 residues. The CDR3 nucleotides read TGCGCCAGCAGCCAAGAAAGGGGTCCGGCTAATGAAAAACTGTTTTTT. As protein: CASSQERGPANEKLFF.

This chain joins TRBV5-1 and TRBJ1-6; 7 bases match TRBD1. The CDR3 totals 16 residues. The V gene's germline CDR1 is SGHRS and CDR2 YFSETQ. The ends lost 4 bases at V and 6 bases at J; junction bases unmatched: 10. CDR3 nucleotide sequence: TGCGCCAGCAGCCCTGGGACAGCTCTACTTAATTCACCCCTCCACTTT. Translation gives CASSPGTALLNSPLHF.

The chain has TRBV6-6 and TRBJ1-1, with TRBD1 identical over 7 bases. The J segment lost 0 bases and the V segment lost 11 bases, leaving 6 bases of the junction unmatched. The CDR3 length is 13 residues. The germline V gene has CDR1 MNHNY and CDR2 SVGAGI (reference sequence). The CDR3 DNA is TGTGCCGAACAACAGGGGTTGAACACTGAAGCTTTCTTT. Its protein product is CAEQQGLNTEAFF.

This clone was observed a few times. CDR3 DNA sequence: TGTGCCAGCAGTCCGACAGTGAATCAGCCCCAGCATTTT. It encodes CASSPTVNQPQHF. This sequence joins TRBV12-3 or TRBV12-4 and TRBJ1-5; possibly TRBD1 for D (5 bases). The V end lost 5 bases, the J end lost 4 bases, and 9 bases lay between the germline ends. This CDR3 has 13 amino acids.